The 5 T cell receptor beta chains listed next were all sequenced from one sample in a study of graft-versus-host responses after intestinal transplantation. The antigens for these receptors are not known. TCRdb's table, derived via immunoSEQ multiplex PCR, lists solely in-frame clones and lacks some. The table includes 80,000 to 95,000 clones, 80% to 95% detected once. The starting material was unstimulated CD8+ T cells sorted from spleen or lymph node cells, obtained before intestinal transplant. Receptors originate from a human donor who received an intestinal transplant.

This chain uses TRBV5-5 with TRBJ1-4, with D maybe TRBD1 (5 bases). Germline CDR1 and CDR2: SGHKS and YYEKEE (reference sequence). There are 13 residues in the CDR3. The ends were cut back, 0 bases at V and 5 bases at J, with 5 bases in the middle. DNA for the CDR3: TGTGCCAGCAGCTTGGCAGGGAATGAAAAACTGTTTTTT. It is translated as CASSLAGNEKLFF. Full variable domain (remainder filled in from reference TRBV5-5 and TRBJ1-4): DAGVTQSPTHLIKTRGQQVTLRCSPISGHKSVSWYQQVLGQGPQFIFQYYEKEERGRGNFPDRFSARQFPNYSSELNVNALLLGDSALYLCASSLAGNEKLFFGSGTQLSVL.

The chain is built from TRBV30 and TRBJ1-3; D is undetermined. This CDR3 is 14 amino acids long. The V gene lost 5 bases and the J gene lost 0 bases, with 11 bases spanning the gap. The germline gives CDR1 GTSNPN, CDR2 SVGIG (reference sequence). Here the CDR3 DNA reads TGTGCCTGGGACCACGGGAGCTCTGGAAACACCATATATTTT. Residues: CAWDHGSSGNTIYF.

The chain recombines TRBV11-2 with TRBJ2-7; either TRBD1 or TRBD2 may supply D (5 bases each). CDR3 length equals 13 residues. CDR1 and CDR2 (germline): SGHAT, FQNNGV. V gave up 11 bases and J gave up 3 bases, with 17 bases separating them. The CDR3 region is CADRKEGNYEQYF. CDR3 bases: TGTGCCGATCGCAAAGAGGGGAACTACGAGCAGTACTTC. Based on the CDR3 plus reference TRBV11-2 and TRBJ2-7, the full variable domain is EAGVAQSPRYKIIEKRQSVAFWCNPISGHATLYWYQQILGQGPKLLIQFQNNGVVDDSQLPKDRFSAERLKGVDSTLKIQPAKLEDSAVYLCADRKEGNYEQYFGPGTRLTVT.

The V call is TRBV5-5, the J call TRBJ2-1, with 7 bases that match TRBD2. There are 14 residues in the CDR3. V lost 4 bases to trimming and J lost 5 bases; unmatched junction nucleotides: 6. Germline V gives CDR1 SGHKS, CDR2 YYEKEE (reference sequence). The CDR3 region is CASSGASGHNEQFF. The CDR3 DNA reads TGTGCCAGCAGCGGGGCTAGCGGTCACAATGAGCAGTTCTTC.

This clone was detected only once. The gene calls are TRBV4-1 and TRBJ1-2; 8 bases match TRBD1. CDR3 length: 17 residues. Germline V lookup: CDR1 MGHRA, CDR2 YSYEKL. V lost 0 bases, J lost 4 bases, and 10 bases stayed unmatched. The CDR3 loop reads CASSQEWTGSSPYGYTF. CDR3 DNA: TGCGCCAGCAGCCAAGAGTGGACAGGGTCCTCCCCCTATGGCTACACCTTC.